The 17 T cell receptor beta chains reported below all come from one sample, sequenced in a study of blood T cell repertoires in COVID-19. TCRdb's table, derived via immunoSEQ multiplex PCR, lists solely in-frame clones and lacks some. The sample lists 130,000 to 150,000 clones; about nine tenths were seen once. Sequenced sample: peripheral blood. These receptor sequences come from a human donor in a cohort sampled during active COVID-19.

This clone has only one observation. This rearrangement joins TRBV29-1 to TRBJ2-7; D is possibly TRBD2 (6 bases). Germline-derived CDR1 and CDR2 are SQVTM and ANQGSEA. The CDR3 sequence is 13 residues long. V gave up 0 bases and J gave up 7 bases, with 13 bases separating them. CDR3 amino acids: CSVEDRSGTEQYF. DNA for the CDR3: TGCAGCGTTGAAGATCGGTCCGGGACTGAGCAGTACTTC.

The count of this clone is one. This chain uses TRBV3-1 (or the pseudogene TRBV3-2) with TRBJ2-3; 9 bases line up with TRBD1. This CDR3 has 15 amino acids. Trimming took 4 bases from V and 3 from J; bases not matched to a gene: 5. Germline values: CDR1 LGHDT, CDR2 YNNKEL (reference sequence). CDR3 sequence (DNA): TGTGCCAGCAGCCTCGGGACAGGGAGAACAGATACGCAGTATTTT. Protein product: CASSLGTGRTDTQYF.

As for this clone: Additional DNA sequences in this sample encode the identical CDR3. The chain recombines TRBV5-4 with TRBJ1-2; D ambiguous. Trimming stripped 0 bases from V and 4 bases from J, with 7 bases between. The CDR3 has 13 residues. From germline, CDR1 is SGHNT and CDR2 YYREEE (reference sequence). CDR3 protein: CASSLGGSYGYTF. CDR3 sequence (DNA): TGTGCCAGCAGCTTGGGTGGTAGCTATGGCTACACCTTC. The full variable domain, completed using reference TRBV5-4 and TRBJ1-2, is ETGVTQSPTHLIKTRGQQVTLRCSSQSGHNTVSWYQQALGQGPQFIFQYYREEENGRGNFPPRFSGLQFPNYSSELNVNALELDDSALYLCASSLGGSYGYTFGSGTRLTVV.

The rearrangement uses TRBV11-2 and TRBJ1-4; 7 bases are a match to TRBD1. The J segment lost 3 bases and the V segment lost 3 bases, leaving 1 base of the junction unmatched. The germline CDR1 and CDR2 sequences are SGHAT and FQNNGV. This CDR3 is built from 14 residues. DNA of the CDR3: TGTGCCAGCAGCTTTCAGGGGGCTAATGAAAAACTGTTTTTT. Amino acid sequence: CASSFQGANEKLFF. Filled out from reference TRBV11-2 and TRBJ1-4, the complete variable domain reads EAGVAQSPRYKIIEKRQSVAFWCNPISGHATLYWYQQILGQGPKLLIQFQNNGVVDDSQLPKDRFSAERLKGVDSTLKIQPAKLEDSAVYLCASSFQGANEKLFFGSGTQLSVL.

This clone was seen a single time. The V gene is TRBV5-1, the J gene TRBJ2-7, with 8 bases lining up with TRBD2. V trimming: 1 base; J trimming: 2 bases; junction bases outside the gene matches: 5. Germline CDR1 and CDR2: SGHRS and YFSETQ. This CDR3 region has 15 residues. CDR3 sequence reads: CASSLTGGPTYEQYF. As DNA, the CDR3 is TGCGCCAGCAGCTTGACGGGGGGGCCCACCTACGAGCAGTACTTC.

About this clone itself: The junction shows a germline mismatch at one end, possibly a read error. This chain connects TRBV7-2 to TRBJ2-5; 7 bases match TRBD2. This CDR3 contains 15 residues. Germline lookup yields CDR1 SGHTA and CDR2 FQGNSA. CDR3 residues: CASSSQLAIQGTQYF. In nucleotides, the CDR3 is TGTGCCAGCAGCTCTCAACTAGCGATTCAAGGGACCCAGTACTTC. Full variable domain (rest looked up from reference TRBV7-2 and TRBJ2-5): GAGVSQSPSNKVTEKGKDVELRCDPISGHTALYWYRQSLGQGLEFLIYFQGNSAPDKSGLPSDRFSAERTGGSVSTLTIQRTQQEDSAVYLCASSSQLAIQGTQYFGPGTRLLVL.

The chain couples TRBV6-1 to TRBJ2-2, with 7 bases aligning to TRBD2. Germline assignment: CDR1 MNHNS and CDR2 SASEGT. This CDR3 is 16 amino acids long. V lost 4 bases to trimming and J lost 4 bases; unmatched junction nucleotides: 9. The CDR3 is CASSVAGGFGTGELFF. CDR3 in DNA: TGTGCCAGCAGTGTGGCCGGGGGGTTCGGCACCGGGGAGCTGTTTTTT.

J is TRBJ2-7 and V is TRBV18; 7 bases map to TRBD2. CDR1 is KGHSH, CDR2 LQKENI, per germline. The V and J ends lost 6 bases and 5 bases, in that order; junction bases with no gene match: 13. This CDR3 spans 15 amino acids. This CDR3 is CASSPRGGEPHEQYF. The CDR3 DNA reads TGTGCCAGCTCCCCGAGGGGAGGGGAGCCCCACGAGCAGTACTTC.

V and J are TRBV18 and TRBJ2-5, with 7 bases lining up with TRBD1. With V trimmed by 4 bases and J by 3 bases, 2 bases remained unmatched. Per germline, CDR1 KGHSH and CDR2 LQKENI. This CDR3 has 13 amino acids. The CDR3 region is CASSLGTEETQYF. CDR3 nucleotides: TGTGCCAGCTCACTTGGGACAGAAGAGACCCAGTACTTC.

V gene TRBV6-5 combines with J gene TRBJ1-6; TRBD1 might be the D (5 bases). The CDR3 is 15 residues long. Germline CDR1 is MNHEY and CDR2 is SVGAGI. Trimming pared 8 bases from V and 7 bases from J, leaving 18 bases between. CDR3 bases: TGTGCCAGCGGAATCTCCACAGGCGAAAATTCACCCCTCCACTTT. Amino acids: CASGISTGENSPLHF.

This chain joins TRBV5-5 and TRBJ1-1; tentative D call: TRBD1 (6 bases). The CDR3 has 14 residues. CDR1 and CDR2 from the germline V gene are SGHKS and YYEKEE (reference sequence). The germline V and J ends were trimmed by 0 bases and 10 bases, with 16 bases remaining between them. DNA of the CDR3: TGTGCCAGCAGCTTGGTAACAGAGAAAGGGGGAGCTTTCTTT. Residues: CASSLVTEKGGAFF.

This chain links TRBV6-1 with TRBJ2-2; the match to TRBD2 covers 10 bases. After removal of 4 bases from V and 2 bases from J, the junction contained 7 bases not matched to a gene. CDR1 and CDR2 (germline): MNHNS, SASEGT. The CDR3 loop spans 17 amino acids. Here the CDR3 reads CASSADLAGANTGELFF. CDR3 DNA: TGTGCCAGCAGTGCCGACCTAGCGGGGGCTAACACCGGGGAGCTGTTTTTT.

V usage is TRBV27 and J usage is TRBJ1-2; a weak D match, TRBD1 (5 bases). The V end was cut by 7 bases, the J end by 6 bases, with 18 bases between. This CDR3 has 14 residues. Germline loops: CDR1 MNHEY, CDR2 SMNVEV (reference sequence). This chain's CDR3 is CASTSRWGGDGYTF. In nucleotides, the CDR3 is TGTGCCAGCACCTCAAGATGGGGGGGAGATGGCTACACCTTC.

As regards this clone: Other DNA sequences from this sample encode an identical CDR3 as well. The rearrangement links TRBV5-4 to TRBJ2-1; TRBD2 agrees at 14 bases. V lost 4 bases and J lost 4; bases outside the gene matches: 1. This CDR3 spans 15 amino acids. Per germline, CDR1 SGHNT and CDR2 YYREEE (reference sequence). In DNA form, the CDR3 reads TGTGCCAGCAGCCGGACTAGCGGGGGGTACAATGAGCAGTTCTTC. It yields the protein CASSRTSGGYNEQFF.

The genes are TRBV24-1 and TRBJ1-1; D perhaps matches TRBD1 (6 bases). The length of the CDR3 is 18 residues. V lost 0 bases and J 1 base, leaving 17 bases between the germline ends. Germline assignment: CDR1 KGHDR and CDR2 SFDVKD. CDR3 in amino acids: CATSDLLGTTKWNTEAFF. CDR3 DNA: TGTGCCACCAGTGATTTGCTGGGGACAACGAAATGGAACACTGAAGCTTTCTTT.

This clone was seen once. This chain's CDR3 is CASSISRRGGGETQYF. CDR3 DNA: TGTGCCAGTAGTATCAGTAGAAGGGGCGGGGGAGAGACCCAGTACTTC. V usage is TRBV19 and J usage is TRBJ2-5; 7 bases map to TRBD2. The CDR3 runs 16 residues. V trimming: 3 bases; J trimming: 4 bases; junction bases outside the gene matches: 11. The germline V gene has CDR1 LNHDA and CDR2 SQIVND (reference sequence).

This sequence joins TRBV6-2 or TRBV6-3 and TRBJ2-5; TRBD1 aligns across 7 bases. Germline CDR1 and CDR2: MNHEY and SVGEGT. J gave up 1 base and V 4 bases, and 6 bases lay outside the gene matches. The CDR3 contains 15 residues. Here the CDR3 reads CASSFRQGLQETQYF. DNA of the CDR3: TGTGCCAGCAGTTTCCGACAGGGCCTCCAAGAGACCCAGTACTTC.